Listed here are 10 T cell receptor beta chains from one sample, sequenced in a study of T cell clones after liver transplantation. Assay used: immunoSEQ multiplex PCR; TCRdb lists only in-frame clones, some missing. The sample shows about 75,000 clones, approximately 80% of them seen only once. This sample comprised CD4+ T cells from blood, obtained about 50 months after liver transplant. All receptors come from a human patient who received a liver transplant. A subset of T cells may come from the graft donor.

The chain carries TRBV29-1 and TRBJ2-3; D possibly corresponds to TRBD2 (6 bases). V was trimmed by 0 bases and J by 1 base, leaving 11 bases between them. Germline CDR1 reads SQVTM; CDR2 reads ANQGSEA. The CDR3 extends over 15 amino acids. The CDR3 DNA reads TGCAGCGTTGAAGAAACGGGGGAGGGCACAGATACGCAGTATTTT. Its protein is CSVEETGEGTDTQYF.

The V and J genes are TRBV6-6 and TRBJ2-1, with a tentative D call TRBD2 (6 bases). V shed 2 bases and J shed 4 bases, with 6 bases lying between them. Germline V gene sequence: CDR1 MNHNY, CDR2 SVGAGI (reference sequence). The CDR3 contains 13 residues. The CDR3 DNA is TGTGCCAGCAGTTACGCGGGGTACAATGAGCAGTTCTTC. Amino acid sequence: CASSYAGYNEQFF.

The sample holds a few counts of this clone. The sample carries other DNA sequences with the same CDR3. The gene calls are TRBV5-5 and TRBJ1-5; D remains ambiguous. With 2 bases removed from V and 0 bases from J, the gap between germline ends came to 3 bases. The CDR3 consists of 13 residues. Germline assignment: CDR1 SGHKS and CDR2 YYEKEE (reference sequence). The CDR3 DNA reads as TGTGCCAGCAGCTTAGATAGCAATCAGCCCCAGCATTTT. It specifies CASSLDSNQPQHF. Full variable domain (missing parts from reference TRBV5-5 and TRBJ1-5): DAGVTQSPTHLIKTRGQQVTLRCSPISGHKSVSWYQQVLGQGPQFIFQYYEKEERGRGNFPDRFSARQFPNYSSELNVNALLLGDSALYLCASSLDSNQPQHFGDGTRLSIL.

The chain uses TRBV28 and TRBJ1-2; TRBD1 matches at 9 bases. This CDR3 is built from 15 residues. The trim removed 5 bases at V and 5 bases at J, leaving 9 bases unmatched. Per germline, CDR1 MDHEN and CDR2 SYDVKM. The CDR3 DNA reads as TGTGCCAGCAGTGCGCCGGGACAGGGAGGATATGGCTACACCTTC. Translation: CASSAPGQGGYGYTF.

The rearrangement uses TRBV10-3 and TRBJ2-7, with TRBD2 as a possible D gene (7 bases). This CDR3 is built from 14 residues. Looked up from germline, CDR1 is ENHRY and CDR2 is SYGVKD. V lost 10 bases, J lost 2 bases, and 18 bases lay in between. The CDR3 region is CATKGGDSAYEQYF. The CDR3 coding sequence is TGTGCCACCAAAGGGGGGGATAGTGCCTACGAGCAGTACTTC.

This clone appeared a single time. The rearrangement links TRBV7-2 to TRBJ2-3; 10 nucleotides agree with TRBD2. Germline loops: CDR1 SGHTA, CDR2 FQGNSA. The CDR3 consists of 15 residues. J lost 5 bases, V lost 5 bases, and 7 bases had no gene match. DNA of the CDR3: TGTGCCAGCAGCCTGACTAGCGGGCCATTAGATACGCAGTATTTT. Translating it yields CASSLTSGPLDTQYF.

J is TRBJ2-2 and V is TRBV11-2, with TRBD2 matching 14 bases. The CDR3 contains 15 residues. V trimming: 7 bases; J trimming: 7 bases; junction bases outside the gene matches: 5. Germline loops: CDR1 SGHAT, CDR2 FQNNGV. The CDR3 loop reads CASTVTSGGDGELFF. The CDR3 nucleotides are TGTGCCAGCACCGTGACTAGCGGGGGGGACGGGGAGCTGTTTTTT. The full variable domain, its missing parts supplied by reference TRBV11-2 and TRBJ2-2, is EAGVAQSPRYKIIEKRQSVAFWCNPISGHATLYWYQQILGQGPKLLIQFQNNGVVDDSQLPKDRFSAERLKGVDSTLKIQPAKLEDSAVYLCASTVTSGGDGELFFGEGSRLTVL.

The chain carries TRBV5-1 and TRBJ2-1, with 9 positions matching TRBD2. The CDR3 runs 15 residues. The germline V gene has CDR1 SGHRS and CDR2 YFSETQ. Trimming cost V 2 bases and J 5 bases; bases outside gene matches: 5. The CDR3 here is CASSFSGRSHNEQFF. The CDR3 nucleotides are TGCGCCAGCAGCTTTAGCGGGAGATCCCACAATGAGCAGTTCTTC. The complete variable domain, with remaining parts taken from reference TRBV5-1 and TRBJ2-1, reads KAGVTQTPRYLIKTRGQQVTLSCSPISGHRSVSWYQQTPGQGLQFLFEYFSETQRNKGNFPGRFSGRQFSNSRSEMNVSTLELGDSALYLCASSFSGRSHNEQFFGPGTRLTVL.

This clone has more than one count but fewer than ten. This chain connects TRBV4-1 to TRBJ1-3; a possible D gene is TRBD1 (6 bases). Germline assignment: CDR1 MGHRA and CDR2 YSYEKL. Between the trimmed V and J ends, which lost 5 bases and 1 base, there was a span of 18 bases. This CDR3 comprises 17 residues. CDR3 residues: CASSTEGGGHSGNTIYF. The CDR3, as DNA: TGCGCCAGCAGCACGGAGGGGGGCGGCCATTCTGGAAACACCATATATTTT.

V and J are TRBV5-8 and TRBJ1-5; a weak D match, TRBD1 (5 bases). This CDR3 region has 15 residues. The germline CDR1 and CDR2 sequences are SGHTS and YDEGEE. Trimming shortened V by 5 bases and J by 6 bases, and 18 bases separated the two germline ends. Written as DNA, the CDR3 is TGTGCCAGCAGTTCGGACAAAAAACGTACTCAGCCCCAGCATTTT. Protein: CASSSDKKRTQPQHF.